This T cell receptor (beta chain) derives from a study of human T cells and chemical hapten exposure. TCRdb used MiXCR to reprocess the RACE reads, holding one entry per CDR3 protein. The table has 110,000 or so distinct CDR3 sequences, 9.2% seen once; the top ten hold around 3.1%. The CDR3 is 15 amino acids. Trimming stripped 0 bases from V and 5 bases from J, with 11 bases between. Germline lookup yields CDR1 LGHNA and CDR2 YSLEER. Time point defined: patch test 2, 6 weeks after DPC sensitization. Described treatment: therapeutic diphenylcyclopropenone sensitization with weekly scalp DPC. Prior to each patch test being applied, blood was drawn.

The chain uses TRBV4-3 and TRBJ2-1; D is perhaps TRBD1 (6 bases). This TCR came from a woman aged 40 to 50 with alopecia areata. Some clones in this sample may be carry-over from other donors' samples. This specimen consisted of whole blood, obtained in connection with sensitization to the hapten diphenylcyclopropenone (DPC). Written as DNA, the CDR3 is TGCGCCAGCAGCCAAGATGGGCAGGGGAACAATGAGCAGTTCTTC. Protein: CASSQDGQGNNEQFF.